Below are 7 T cell receptor beta chains sequenced from a single sample in a study of T cells and Merkel cell carcinoma outcomes. Sequencing used immunoSEQ multiplex PCR; TCRdb keeps in-frame clones, though not all of them. The data show 1,400 or so clones, with roughly 90% seen just once and 10% held by the top ten. The source material was tumor tissue from Merkel cell carcinoma. The receptors were gathered from a human donor with Merkel cell carcinoma.

This chain joins TRBV11-2 and TRBJ2-3; 9 bases map to TRBD2. The CDR3 is 17 residues long. V trimming: 5 bases; J trimming: 2 bases; junction bases outside the gene matches: 11. CDR1 and CDR2 from the germline V gene are SGHAT and FQNNGV. CDR3 sequence (DNA): TGTGCCAGCAGCCCCCCGGGTAGCGGGGGAGACACAGATACGCAGTATTTT. This gives the protein CASSPPGSGGDTDTQYF. Full variable domain (remainder filled in from reference TRBV11-2 and TRBJ2-3): EAGVAQSPRYKIIEKRQSVAFWCNPISGHATLYWYQQILGQGPKLLIQFQNNGVVDDSQLPKDRFSAERLKGVDSTLKIQPAKLEDSAVYLCASSPPGSGGDTDTQYFGPGTRLTVL.

This clone has only one observation. The CDR3 DNA is TGCGCCAGCAGCCAATCCTGGGACACTGAAGCTTTCTTT. Translating gives CASSQSWDTEAFF. This chain joins TRBV4-3 and TRBJ1-1, with D hard to call. Germline V gene data show CDR1 as LGHNA and CDR2 as YSLEER. The CDR3 covers 13 residues. V dropped 2 bases and J dropped 3 bases, with 7 bases sitting between them.

This chain links TRBV14 with TRBJ2-2, with D possibly being TRBD1 (5 bases). The CDR3 length is 14 residues. V was clipped by 3 bases and J by 5 bases, with 10 bases between them. CDR1 SGHDN and CDR2 FVKESK come from the germline V gene. The CDR3 is CASSQTVNTGELFF. DNA of the CDR3: TGTGCCAGCAGCCAGACAGTCAATACCGGGGAGCTGTTTTTT.

The CDR3 nucleotides read TGTGCCAGCGCCCCCGGGACCGCCCTCGGGGATACGCAGTATTTT. This gives the protein CASAPGTALGDTQYF. This chain uses TRBV6-6 with TRBJ2-3; D might be TRBD1 or TRBD2, each matching 5 bases. V shed 8 bases and J shed 6 bases, with 21 bases lying between them. Germline loops: CDR1 MNHNY, CDR2 SVGAGI (reference sequence). CDR3 length: 15 amino acids.

V gene TRBV14 combines with J gene TRBJ2-3; D gene ambiguous. This CDR3 spans 14 amino acids. Germline loops: CDR1 SGHDN, CDR2 FVKESK. V gave up 5 bases and J gave up 0 bases, with 9 bases separating them. CDR3 sequence reads: CASSSLTSTDTQYF. The CDR3 nucleotides are TGTGCCAGCAGCTCACTCACTAGCACAGATACGCAGTATTTT. The full variable domain, with the rest looked up from reference TRBV14 and TRBJ2-3, is EAGVTQFPSHSVIEKGQTVTLRCDPISGHDNLYWYRRVMGKEIKFLLHFVKESKQDESGMPNNRFLAERTGGTYSTLKVQPAELEDSGVYFCASSSLTSTDTQYFGPGTRLTVL.

J is TRBJ2-3 and V is TRBV7-2; no clear D gene. Trimming took 5 bases from V and 5 from J, leaving 26 bases between them. CDR3 length: 18 amino acids. CDR1 and CDR2 (germline): SGHTA, FQGNSA. CDR3 protein: CASSRLGARQFLGDTQYF. As DNA, the CDR3 is TGTGCCAGCAGCCGATTAGGCGCGCGGCAATTCCTGGGAGATACGCAGTATTTT.

The chain has TRBV27 and TRBJ1-2, with TRBD1 as a possible D gene (6 bases). This CDR3 spans 14 amino acids. Trimming pared 7 bases from V and 3 bases from J, leaving 15 bases between. The germline CDR1 and CDR2 sequences are MNHEY and SMNVEV (reference sequence). The CDR3 region is CASNIQGPHYGYTF. Written as DNA, the CDR3 is TGTGCCAGCAACATCCAGGGGCCCCACTATGGCTACACCTTC.